The rows below give T cell receptor beta chains drawn from one sample of a study of cytomegalovirus exposure and HLA in healthy donors. Assay used: immunoSEQ multiplex PCR; TCRdb lists only in-frame clones, some missing. The sample includes hundreds of thousands of clones, around 80% of them seen just once. Sequencing was performed on PBMCs. The receptors originated from a woman in her fifties or sixties in good health and CMV-seropositive. The CDR3 runs from the conserved cysteine through the conserved F or W. D genes are given only for firm matches. A row's size may be missing; if present it is once, few, many or a size class.

clone_size	v_call	j_call	d_call	cdr3_aa	cdr3_nt
.	TRBV6-1	TRBJ2-3	TRBD1	CASRDSSTDTQYF	TGTGCCAGCCGGGACAGCTCCACAGATACGCAGTATTTT
few	TRBV6-5	TRBJ1-3	.	CASSYGQALSGNTIYF	TGTGCCAGCAGTTACGGGCAGGCCCTCTCTGGAAACACCATATATTTT
few	TRBV11-1	TRBJ2-1	.	CASSSAGIHEQFF	TGTGCCAGCAGCTCCGCAGGGATCCATGAGCAGTTCTTC
.	TRBV11-3	TRBJ2-3	.	CASSSSGHRGDTQYF	TGTGCCAGCAGTTCCTCCGGGCACCGGGGAGATACGCAGTATTTT
.	TRBV9	TRBJ2-1	TRBD1	CASSVEGQGSNEQFF	TGTGCCAGCAGCGTAGAGGGACAGGGGAGCAATGAGCAGTTCTTC
.	TRBV6-5	TRBJ1-1	.	CASSLTVEGTEAFF	TGTGCCAGCAGTTTGACAGTGGAGGGCACTGAAGCTTTCTTT
.	TRBV27	TRBJ1-4	TRBD1	CASRPGQGNEKLFF	TGTGCCAGCAGGCCGGGACAGGGTAATGAAAAACTGTTTTTT
.	TRBV6-5	TRBJ1-5	.	CASSGQRGYPQPQHF	TGTGCCAGCAGTGGGCAACGTGGATACCCCCAGCCCCAGCATTTT
.	TRBV13	TRBJ2-7	.	CASIFGGKGGEQYF	TGTGCCAGCATTTTTGGAGGGAAAGGGGGCGAGCAGTACTTC
.	TRBV18	TRBJ1-3	TRBD1	CASSPREQGPGNTIYF	TGTGCCAGCTCACCCAGGGAACAGGGGCCTGGAAACACCATATATTTT
.	TRBV9	TRBJ1-2	.	CASSGTGGDGYTF	TGTGCCAGCAGCGGGACGGGGGGAGATGGCTACACCTTC
.	TRBV5-4	TRBJ2-3	.	CASSLAGLDTQYF	TGTGCCAGCAGCTTGGCCGGACTAGATACGCAGTATTTT
.	TRBV2	TRBJ2-5	.	CASDDSSQEAQYF	TGTGCCAGCGACGACAGTTCCCAAGAGGCCCAGTACTTC
.	TRBV28	TRBJ2-3	.	CASSIDQVSQDTQYF	TGTGCCAGCAGTATAGATCAGGTGTCACAAGATACGCAGTATTTT
.	TRBV2	TRBJ1-1	.	CASSDRGTEAFF	TGTGCCAGCAGTGATCGAGGGACTGAAGCTTTCTTT